This entry is about one TCR beta chain. What it recognizes is unknown. The data were taken from a study of T cells in tumors after PD-1 blockade. Study in general: Some patients also took daily vismodegib 150 mg during anti-PD-1 treatment. On average, peripheral blood gave about 100,000 TCR templates and around 40,000 unique clonotypes.

Germline values: CDR1 MNHEY, CDR2 SMNVEV (reference sequence). Trimming cost V 6 bases and J 1 base, with 4 bases left between them. CDR3 length: 13 amino acids. The repertoire was sequenced with immunoSEQ multiplex PCR; TCRdb's copy has only in-frame clones and lacks some. The sample contains 30,000 to 40,000 clones, about three quarters of which appear only once. Overall study results and limits: Blood contained approximately 43% of the tumor's TCR clonotypes.

Genomic DNA template from tumor biopsies or peripheral blood, about 600 ng to 6,004 ng input. Specimen: PBMCs, collected before anti-PD-1 treatment. The sequence was obtained from a human donor with basal cell carcinoma. The chain carries TRBV27 and TRBJ1-6; D not resolved. The DNA of the CDR3 is TGTGCCAGCAGACTTTCCTATAATTCACCCCTCCACTTT. It encodes CASRLSYNSPLHF.